What follows are 21 T cell receptor beta chains derived from one specimen sequenced in a study of blood T cell repertoires in COVID-19. The assay was immunoSEQ multiplex PCR, and TCRdb's table has in-frame clones only and misses some. This sample has fewer than 400,000 clones, with around 88% found just once. Sequences were obtained from peripheral blood. The receptors here all came from a man aged 30-40 years with active or convalescent COVID-19.

The chain employs TRBV19 and TRBJ1-1; 8 bases are a match to TRBD1. The germline CDR1 and CDR2 sequences are LNHDA and SQIVND (reference sequence). The ends lost 4 bases at V and 3 bases at J; junction bases unmatched: 7. The CDR3 extends over 15 amino acids. The CDR3 DNA follows: TGTGCCAGTAGTACCTTGGACAGGGTCTACACTGAAGCTTTCTTT. This sequence encodes CASSTLDRVYTEAFF.

This chain links TRBV7-9 with TRBJ2-5; no definite D call. The CDR3 consists of 12 residues. V was cut by 1 base and J by 3 bases, with 3 bases left in between. Germline V gene lookup returns CDR1 SEHNR and CDR2 FQNEAQ (reference sequence). Here the CDR3 reads CASSLGEETQYF. The CDR3 bases are TGTGCCAGCAGCTTAGGCGAAGAGACCCAGTACTTC.

This rearrangement joins TRBV5-1 to TRBJ1-4; 10 positions agree with TRBD1. The germline gives CDR1 SGHRS, CDR2 YFSETQ. The V segment lost 2 bases and the J segment 6 bases; nucleotides outside the gene matches: 7. The CDR3 contains 16 residues. The CDR3 coding sequence is TGCGCCAGCAGCTTCCATTCGACAGGGGGCGATGAAAAACTGTTTTTT. Translating gives CASSFHSTGGDEKLFF.

V is TRBV28 and J is TRBJ2-7; D possibly corresponds to TRBD2 (6 bases). Trimming cost V 6 bases and J 1 base, with 13 bases left between them. CDR3 length equals 14 residues. From germline, CDR1 is MDHEN and CDR2 SYDVKM. CDR3 sequence (DNA): TGTGCCAGCAGGGGAGGTGTGATGTCCTACGAGCAGTACTTC. Amino acids: CASRGGVMSYEQYF.

This clone showed up just once. V is TRBV6-1 and J is TRBJ2-2; no reliable D call. V was trimmed by 4 bases and J by 1 base, leaving 13 bases between them. The CDR3 is 16 residues long. The germline V gene encodes CDR1 MNHNS and CDR2 SASEGT. This CDR3 is CASSVSDPRNTGELFF. DNA for the CDR3: TGTGCCAGCAGTGTTTCTGACCCTAGGAACACCGGGGAGCTGTTTTTT.

The J gene is TRBJ1-1, the V gene TRBV4-1; the D gene is possibly TRBD1 (5 bases). This CDR3 has 17 amino acids. V was trimmed by 4 bases and J by 1 base, leaving 19 bases between them. Germline loops: CDR1 MGHRA, CDR2 YSYEKL. The CDR3 nucleotides read TGCGCCAGCAGCCTCATCTGGCGGGGACGAGAGAACACTGAAGCTTTCTTT. Translated: CASSLIWRGRENTEAFF.

In its sample, this clone was seen a few times. The rearrangement joins TRBV27 to TRBJ1-2; 8 bases fit TRBD1. The CDR3 loop spans 13 amino acids. Germline CDR1 is MNHEY and CDR2 is SMNVEV (reference sequence). After removal of 4 bases from V and 8 bases from J, the junction contained 6 bases not matched to a gene. CDR3 DNA sequence: TGTGCCAGCAGTTCGACAGGGGTAAGAGGCTACACCTTC. Translating it yields CASSSTGVRGYTF.

The CDR3 reads CASGPGFYGYTF. As DNA, the CDR3 is TGTGCTAGTGGCCCCGGGTTTTATGGCTACACCTTC. The V and J genes are TRBV12-5 and TRBJ1-2; D gene uncertain. Trimming removed 6 bases at V and 5 bases at J, with 10 bases between. CDR3 length equals 12 residues. Per the germline V gene, CDR1 is LGHNT and CDR2 is FRNRAP.

The chain employs TRBV30 and TRBJ2-2; maybe TRBD2 (5 bases). The CDR3 runs 17 residues. The V end lost 2 bases, the J end lost 5 bases, and 21 bases lay between the germline ends. Germline-derived CDR1 and CDR2 are GTSNPN and SVGIG (reference sequence). Here the CDR3 reads CAWSPTYHRRDTGELFF. The CDR3 coding sequence is TGTGCCTGGAGTCCAACGTACCACCGTCGGGATACCGGGGAGCTGTTTTTT.

The chain's CDR3 is CASSHPGQGPGQYF. As DNA, the CDR3 is TGTGCCAGCAGCCACCCCGGGCAGGGGCCAGGCCAGTATTTT. The V call is TRBV3-1 (or the pseudogene TRBV3-2), the J call TRBJ2-3; a weak D match, TRBD1 (6 bases). This CDR3 spans 14 amino acids. Germline CDR1 is LGHDT and CDR2 is YNNKEL (reference sequence). The germline V and J ends were trimmed by 3 bases and 12 bases, with 19 bases remaining between them.

V and J are TRBV28 and TRBJ2-7; D unresolved. The CDR3 has 10 residues. Germline CDR1 is MDHEN and CDR2 is SYDVKM. V gave up 6 bases and J gave up 7 bases, with 7 bases separating them. CDR3 in amino acids: CASSPLEQYF. In nucleotides, the CDR3 is TGTGCCAGCAGCCCTTTGGAGCAGTACTTC.

The rearrangement joins TRBV14 to TRBJ2-2, with 7 bases identical to TRBD1. Germline V gene sequence: CDR1 SGHDN, CDR2 FVKESK. V lost 4 bases to trimming and J lost 1 base; unmatched junction nucleotides: 12. The CDR3 runs 18 residues. The CDR3 protein is CASSLPWGQTLNTGELFF. The CDR3 DNA is TGTGCCAGCAGCCTCCCTTGGGGACAGACACTGAACACCGGGGAGCTGTTTTTT.

This chain uses TRBV28 with TRBJ2-3; 7 bases fit TRBD1. This CDR3 region has 14 residues. CDR1 is MDHEN and CDR2 is SYDVKM in the germline V gene. V lost 3 bases to trimming and J lost 3 bases; unmatched junction nucleotides: 3. In DNA form, the CDR3 reads TGTGCCAGCAGTTTGAACAGGGGAACAGATACGCAGTATTTT. Protein product: CASSLNRGTDTQYF.

The V gene is TRBV11-2, the J gene TRBJ2-7; D is possibly TRBD1 (6 bases). CDR1 SGHAT and CDR2 FQNNGV come from the germline V gene. The CDR3 consists of 15 residues. Trimming left V 7 bases short and J 3 bases short, with 19 bases between. The CDR3 reads CASTLGRGQLYEQYF. The DNA of the CDR3 is TGTGCCAGCACCCTGGGTAGGGGACAACTCTACGAGCAGTACTTC. The whole variable domain, remainder taken from reference TRBV11-2 and TRBJ2-7, is EAGVAQSPRYKIIEKRQSVAFWCNPISGHATLYWYQQILGQGPKLLIQFQNNGVVDDSQLPKDRFSAERLKGVDSTLKIQPAKLEDSAVYLCASTLGRGQLYEQYFGPGTRLTVT.

This chain links TRBV18 with TRBJ2-3; 9 bases map to TRBD1. CDR1 is KGHSH, CDR2 LQKENI, per germline. The CDR3 is made up of 19 amino acids. With 6 bases clipped from V and 2 bases from J, the junction kept 18 bases outside the gene matches. This CDR3 is CASSHQGQGMGAYTDTQYF. Written as DNA, the CDR3 is TGTGCCAGCTCGCACCAGGGACAGGGCATGGGGGCCTACACAGATACGCAGTATTTT.

This chain uses TRBV12-3 or TRBV12-4 with TRBJ2-7, with TRBD2 matching 7 bases. Trimming at V came to 8 bases and at J to 6 bases, leaving 10 bases not matched to a gene. This CDR3 has 13 amino acids. In DNA form, the CDR3 reads TGTGCCAGCGGGGTAGCGGGCGTCTCCGAGCAGTACTTC. It encodes CASGVAGVSEQYF.

As regards this clone: The junction departs from the called germline gene at one end, perhaps through a read error. The chain has TRBV7-2 and TRBJ1-1; perhaps TRBD1 as D (5 bases). The CDR3 totals 14 residues. In germline, CDR1 is SGHTA, CDR2 FQGNSA. For the CDR3, the DNA is TGTGCCAGCAGCTCCGGACACTTGAACATTGAAGCTTTCTTT. Residues: CASSSGHLNIEAFF.

This clone was seen more than once but under ten times. The chain carries TRBV7-2 and TRBJ2-7; 7 nucleotides line up with TRBD1. Germline V gene lookup returns CDR1 SGHTA and CDR2 FQGNSA. The J segment lost 0 bases and the V segment lost 5 bases, leaving 4 bases of the junction unmatched. The CDR3 consists of 14 residues. The chain's CDR3 is CASSTGDSSYEQYF. The CDR3 DNA reads as TGTGCCAGCAGCACCGGGGACAGCTCCTACGAGCAGTACTTC.

The V gene is TRBV3-1 (or the pseudogene TRBV3-2), the J gene TRBJ1-5; D possibly corresponds to TRBD1 (6 bases). The CDR3 runs to 13 residues. The V end lost 3 bases, the J end lost 7 bases, and 10 bases lay between the germline ends. CDR1 is LGHDT and CDR2 is YNNKEL in the germline V gene (reference sequence). CDR3 sequence reads: CASSQAQGQPQHF. DNA of the CDR3: TGTGCCAGCAGCCAGGCACAGGGACAGCCCCAGCATTTT.

The gene calls are TRBV10-1 and TRBJ1-5, with D perhaps matching TRBD1 (5 bases). In germline, CDR1 is WNHNN, CDR2 SYGVQD (reference sequence). Trimming removed 5 bases at V and 5 bases at J, with 10 bases between. This CDR3 spans 13 amino acids. The chain's CDR3 is CASSKDTYQPQHF. The CDR3 coding sequence is TGCGCCAGCAGTAAGGACACCTATCAGCCCCAGCATTTT.

This clone was seen once. V gene TRBV9 combines with J gene TRBJ2-7; D perhaps matches TRBD1 (6 bases). The V end was cut by 0 bases, the J end by 12 bases, with 19 bases between. Germline CDR1 reads SGDLS; CDR2 reads YYNGEE. CDR3 size: 14 residues. The CDR3 here is CASSVASEQGRLYF. CDR3 bases: TGTGCCAGCAGCGTAGCCTCTGAACAGGGCCGGCTGTACTTC.